This T cell receptor (beta chain) was recovered during a study of CD8 T cells in Susac syndrome. After extraction with the RNeasy kit, about 0.45 to 1 ug of the RNA was reverse transcribed using random hexamers. TCRdb recomputed calls from the immunoSEQ multiplex PCR reads with MiXCR, one row per CDR3 protein. The repertoire holds about 180,000 distinct CDR3 sequences, with about 94% as singletons. The CDR3 is 12 amino acids. The V gene lost 4 bases and the J gene lost 4 bases, with 7 bases spanning the gap. Per germline, CDR1 SNHLY and CDR2 FYNNEI. The sequence was collected from a human donor with Susac syndrome. Sequencing was carried out using CD4+ T cells from PBMCs. The chain is built from TRBV2 and TRBJ1-1; D is ambiguous. Here the CDR3 reads CASSVGSTEAFF. As DNA, the CDR3 is TGTGCCAGCAGTGTAGGGAGCACTGAAGCTTTCTTT.